Here is one T cell receptor (beta chain) with its context. This CDR3 spans 17 amino acids. Germline V gene lookup returns CDR1 SGHNT and CDR2 YYREEE (reference sequence). With V trimmed by 4 bases and J by 0 bases, 8 bases remained unmatched. Authors' analysis steps: Quantification of nucleated cells was approximated via reference gene primer amplification. The repertoire was sequenced with immunoSEQ multiplex PCR; TCRdb's copy has only in-frame clones and lacks some. That table is the source of V, J and clone size, and D and trimming were worked out from the DNA. The sample has about 180,000 clones, approximately 85% seen once. The data originate from a study of blood T cell repertoires in COVID-19. Overall study context: The samples span acute and convalescent COVID-19 from the United States, Italy and Spain. PBMCs, B-cell-depleted T cells, or T cells provided the cDNA or gDNA that made up the material.

The sequence derives from a man in his 60s with acute or convalescent COVID-19. The chain uses TRBV5-4 and TRBJ2-1; 9 bases map to TRBD2. What was sequenced was peripheral blood. This chain's CDR3 is CASSPGLAQSSYNEQFF. In DNA, the CDR3 is TGTGCCAGCAGCCCGGGACTAGCCCAGAGCTCCTACAATGAGCAGTTCTTC.